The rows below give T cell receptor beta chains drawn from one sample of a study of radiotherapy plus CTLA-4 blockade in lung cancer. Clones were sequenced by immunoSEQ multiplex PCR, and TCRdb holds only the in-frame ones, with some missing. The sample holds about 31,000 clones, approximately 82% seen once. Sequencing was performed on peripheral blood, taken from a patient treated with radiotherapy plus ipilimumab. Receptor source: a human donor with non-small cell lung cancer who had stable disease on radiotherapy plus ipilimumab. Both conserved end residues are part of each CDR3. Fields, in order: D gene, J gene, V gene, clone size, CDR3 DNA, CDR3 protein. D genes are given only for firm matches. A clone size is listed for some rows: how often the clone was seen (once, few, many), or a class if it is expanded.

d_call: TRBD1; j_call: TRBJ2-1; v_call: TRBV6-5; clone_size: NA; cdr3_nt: TGTGCCAGCAGTCCCCCGGGACAGGGCAGTGAGCAGTTCTTC; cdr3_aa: CASSPPGQGSEQFF
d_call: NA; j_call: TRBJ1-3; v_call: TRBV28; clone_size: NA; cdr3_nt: TGTGCCAGCAGTTCCTCGACGGGGGCTCAGGGAAACACCATATATTTT; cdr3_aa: CASSSSTGAQGNTIYF
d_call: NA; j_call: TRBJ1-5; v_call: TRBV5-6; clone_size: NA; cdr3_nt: TGTGCCAGCAGTTTGACAGGTTACAATCAGCCCCAGCATTTT; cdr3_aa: CASSLTGYNQPQHF
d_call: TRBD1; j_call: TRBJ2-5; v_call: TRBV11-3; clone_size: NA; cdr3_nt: TGTGCCAGCAGCTTAGGACAGGGCGCAGAGACCCAGTACTTC; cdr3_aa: CASSLGQGAETQYF
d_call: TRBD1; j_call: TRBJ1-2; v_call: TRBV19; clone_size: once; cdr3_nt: TGTGCCAGTAGTATAGACCCCACAGGGGGGCGATCCAGCTACACCTTC; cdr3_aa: CASSIDPTGGRSSYTF
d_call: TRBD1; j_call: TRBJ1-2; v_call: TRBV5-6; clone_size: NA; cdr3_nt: TGTGCCAGCGGGGACAGGGGGTTCGATGGCTACACCTTC; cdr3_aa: CASGDRGFDGYTF
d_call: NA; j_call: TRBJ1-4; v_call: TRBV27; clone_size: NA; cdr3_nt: TGTGCCAGCAGTTTACACGCTTCCGATGAAAAACTGTTTTTT; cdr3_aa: CASSLHASDEKLFF
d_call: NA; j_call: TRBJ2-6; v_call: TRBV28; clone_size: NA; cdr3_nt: TGTGCCAGCAGCCCTCACGTCTCTGGGGCCAACGTCCTGACTTTC; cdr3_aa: CASSPHVSGANVLTF
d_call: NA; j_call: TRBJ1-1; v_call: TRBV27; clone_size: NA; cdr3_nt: TGTGCCAGCAGTCCGGGACCGATGAACACTGAAGCTTTCTTT; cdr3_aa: CASSPGPMNTEAFF
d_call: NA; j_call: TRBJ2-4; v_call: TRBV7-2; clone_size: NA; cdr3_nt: TGTGCCAGCAGCTTCCTCAGTCCCCCCAAAAACATTCAGTACTTC; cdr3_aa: CASSFLSPPKNIQYF
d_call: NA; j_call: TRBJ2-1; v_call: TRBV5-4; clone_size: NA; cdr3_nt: TGTGCCAGCAGCTTACTCGGGATTAGCAATGAGCAGTTCTTC; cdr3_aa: CASSLLGISNEQFF
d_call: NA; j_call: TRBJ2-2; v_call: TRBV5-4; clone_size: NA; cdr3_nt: TGTGCCAGCAGCTTTGATCCTGCGGGGAGGACCGGGGAGCTGTTTTTT; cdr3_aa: CASSFDPAGRTGELFF
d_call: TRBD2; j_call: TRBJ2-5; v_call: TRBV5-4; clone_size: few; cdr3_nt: TGTGCCAGCAGCTTTACTAGCGGGGGGGGAGAGACCCAGTACTTC; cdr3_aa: CASSFTSGGGETQYF
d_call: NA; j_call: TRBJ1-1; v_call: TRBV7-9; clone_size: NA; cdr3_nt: TGTGCCAGCCTTATACAACTCACTGAAGCTTTCTTT; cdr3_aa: CASLIQLTEAFF
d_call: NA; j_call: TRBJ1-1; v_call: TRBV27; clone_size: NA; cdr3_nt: TGTGCCAGCAGTGCCCTCGGGGGCGAAGCTTTCTTT; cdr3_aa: CASSALGGEAFF
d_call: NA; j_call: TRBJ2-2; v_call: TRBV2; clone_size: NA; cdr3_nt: TGTGCCAGCACCCAGGGTCGCGGGGAGCTGTTTTTT; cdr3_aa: CASTQGRGELFF
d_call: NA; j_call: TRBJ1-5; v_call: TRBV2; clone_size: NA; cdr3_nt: TGTGCCAGCACTTCGGGGTGGCCCGACAATCAGCCCCAGCATTTT; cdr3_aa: CASTSGWPDNQPQHF
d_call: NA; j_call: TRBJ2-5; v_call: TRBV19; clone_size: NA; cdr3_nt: TGTGCCAGTAGTACTGGGACCACCCGAGGGGAGACCCAGTACTTC; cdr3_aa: CASSTGTTRGETQYF
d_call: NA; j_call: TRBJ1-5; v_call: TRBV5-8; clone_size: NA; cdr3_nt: TGTGCCAGCAGCCCGGACGGAGATAGCAATCAGCCCCAGCATTTT; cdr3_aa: CASSPDGDSNQPQHF
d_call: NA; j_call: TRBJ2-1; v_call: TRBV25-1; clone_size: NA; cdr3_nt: TGTGCCAGCAGACTATCTGTTGAGCAGTTCTTC; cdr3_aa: CASRLSVEQFF
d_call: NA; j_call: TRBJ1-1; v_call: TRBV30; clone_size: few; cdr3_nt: TGTGCCTGGAGGGACCTAGCCGGCGGGGACACTGAAGCTTTCTTT; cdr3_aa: CAWRDLAGGDTEAFF
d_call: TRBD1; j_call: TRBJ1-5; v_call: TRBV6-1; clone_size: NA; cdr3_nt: TGTGCCAGCAGCACCACCGGACAGGGTCCCCAGCCCCAGCATTTT; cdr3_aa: CASSTTGQGPQPQHF